Shown below are 25 T cell receptor beta chains from a single sample sequenced in a study of T cells in Graves' hyperthyroidism and ophthalmopathy (dated by TCRdb to between 2018 and 2020). Library preparation employed multiplex PCR. The data were produced on an Illumina HiSeq 2000. The TCR beta CDR3 regions were amplified from the RNA transcripts. The TCR CDR3 was subjected to a first round of RT-PCR using the HTBI primer set and the Qiagen OneStep RT-PCR kit. TCRdb trimmed public reads at Q25 via fastp, called clones via MiXCR and kept in-frame beta chains. Entries are consolidated by CDR3 protein sequence, retaining the most common genes and DNA. A total of under 350,000 distinct CDR3 sequences appear in this sample, 15% to 20% of them only once. The ten top clones hold about 50% of the sample. Specimen: blood. These receptors were obtained from a woman in her sixties with Graves' ophthalmopathy.

The chain employs TRBV20-1 and TRBJ2-1; TRBD2 matches 9 bases. The germline V gene has CDR1 DFQATT and CDR2 SNEGSKA (reference sequence). V gave up 0 bases and J gave up 0 bases; unmatched junction bases: 9. The CDR3 length is 18 residues. This CDR3 is CSARDEKTSGSSYNEQFF. As DNA, the CDR3 is TGCAGTGCTAGAGATGAAAAGACTAGCGGAAGCTCCTACAATGAGCAGTTCTTC.

This clonotype was found many times. J is TRBJ2-5 and V is TRBV28, with 9 bases identical to TRBD2. The V and J ends lost 5 bases and 3 bases, in that order; junction bases with no gene match: 10. The CDR3 contains 16 residues. Germline CDR1 is MDHEN and CDR2 is SYDVKM. CDR3: CASSGGLAGLKETQYF. The CDR3 bases are TGTGCCAGCAGTGGAGGGCTAGCGGGACTCAAAGAGACCCAGTACTTC. Based on the CDR3 plus reference TRBV28 and TRBJ2-5, the full variable domain is DVKVTQSSRYLVKRTGEKVFLECVQDMDHENMFWYRQDPGLGLRLIYFSYDVKMKEKGDIPEGYSVSREKKERFSLILESASTNQTSMYLCASSGGLAGLKETQYFGPGTRLLVL.

J is TRBJ1-2 and V is TRBV6-1, with TRBD1 matching 8 bases. The V gene's germline CDR1 is MNHNS and CDR2 SASEGT. Unmatched junction bases numbered 4, after V lost 6 bases and J lost 10 bases. There are 11 residues in the CDR3. CDR3 residues: CASRQGGVYTF. DNA of the CDR3: TGTGCCAGCAGACAGGGGGGTGTCTACACCTTC.

This clonotype was counted at least ten times. The V gene is TRBV2, the J gene TRBJ2-3; 9 nucleotides match TRBD2. Germline CDR1 SNHLY, CDR2 FYNNEI. V lost 6 bases to trimming and J lost 3 bases; unmatched junction nucleotides: 7. This CDR3 has 15 amino acids. The CDR3 loop reads CASRTWRGGTDTQYF. The CDR3 region has the DNA TGTGCCAGCAGAACGTGGCGGGGGGGGACAGATACGCAGTATTTT.

This clonotype was found a few times. The chain has TRBV10-3 and TRBJ2-7; D unresolved. V dropped 3 bases and J dropped 0 bases, with 9 bases sitting between them. Germline-derived CDR1 and CDR2 are ENHRY and SYGVKD. This CDR3 is built from 14 residues. CDR3: CAISENSFSYEQYF. DNA for the CDR3: TGTGCCATCAGTGAAAACAGCTTCTCCTACGAGCAGTACTTC.

This clonotype showed up just a few times. The chain combines TRBV6-5 with TRBJ2-1, with no clear D. Germline V gene sequence: CDR1 MNHEY, CDR2 SVGAGI. The ends were cut back, 3 bases at V and 7 bases at J, with 16 bases in the middle. The CDR3 sequence is 15 residues long. DNA of the CDR3: TGTGCCAGCAGTTATACCCGGCCCCCAAGGAATGAGCAGTTCTTC. Residues: CASSYTRPPRNEQFF.

This clonotype was seen more than once but under ten times. The J gene is TRBJ1-4, the V gene TRBV18; 8 bases align to TRBD1. The CDR3 sequence is 14 residues long. Germline CDR1 KGHSH, CDR2 LQKENI. With V trimmed by 3 bases and J by 6 bases, 3 bases remained unmatched. The CDR3 sequence is CASSPLQGDEKLFF. Here the CDR3 DNA reads TGTGCCAGCTCACCCTTACAGGGGGATGAAAAACTGTTTTTT.

This clonotype was seen many times. This chain uses TRBV20-1 with TRBJ1-1, with 9 bases lining up with TRBD1. The CDR3 runs 15 residues. Germline V gene lookup returns CDR1 DFQATT and CDR2 SNEGSKA (reference sequence). V lost 6 bases to trimming and J lost 0 bases; unmatched junction nucleotides: 8. This CDR3 reads CSAPRTGDMNTEAFF. As DNA, the CDR3 is TGCAGTGCGCCGCGGACAGGGGACATGAACACTGAAGCTTTCTTT.

Concerning this clonotype itself: At one of its ends the junction is not consistent with the germline gene, which may arise from a read error. CDR3 region: CAGSLGGHYGYTF. In DNA, the CDR3 is TGTGCCGGCAGTTTGGGGGGGCACTATGGCTACACCTTC. This chain links TRBV27 with TRBJ1-2; possibly TRBD1 for D (6 bases). The CDR3 is 13 residues long. CDR1 is MNHEY, CDR2 SMNVEV, per germline (reference sequence).

Details on this clonotype: A single base separates this from a much larger clone, so it may be a read error. The V gene is TRBV7-3, the J gene TRBJ2-4; 11 bases line up with TRBD2. The CDR3 covers 15 residues. The V segment lost 5 bases and the J segment 11 bases; nucleotides outside the gene matches: 11. The germline V gene has CDR1 SGHTA and CDR2 FQGTGA. The CDR3 coding sequence is TGTGCCAGCAGCATTACCTGGACTAGCGGGTCTTTTCAGTACTTC. It encodes CASSITWTSGSFQYF.

Concerning this clonotype: A junction boundary mismatches the germline segment, possibly from a read error. The chain employs TRBV6-2 or TRBV6-3 and TRBJ2-7; the D is unclear. Germline V gene lookup returns CDR1 MNHEY and CDR2 SVGEGT. The CDR3 extends over 16 amino acids. As DNA, the CDR3 is TGTGCCAGCAGTCCTTTCGACCCAGGATCTTCTTACAAGCAGTGCTTC. Translated: CASSPFDPGSSYKQCF.

This clonotype was recorded at least ten times. This sequence joins TRBV6-1 and TRBJ1-2; no clear D gene. V was trimmed by 5 bases and J by 2 bases, leaving 15 bases between them. CDR1 is MNHNS, CDR2 SASEGT, per germline. The CDR3 consists of 15 residues. CDR3 amino acids: CASSPSGAPNYGYTF. The CDR3 coding sequence is TGTGCCAGCAGTCCTTCGGGCGCACCCAACTATGGCTACACCTTC.

The V call is TRBV9, the J call TRBJ2-7, with TRBD1 matching 8 bases. This CDR3 has 15 residues. V gave up 3 bases and J gave up 2 bases; unmatched junction bases: 7. Germline V gene data show CDR1 as SGDLS and CDR2 as YYNGEE. CDR3 in amino acids: CASSAQTGDTYEQYF. DNA of the CDR3: TGTGCCAGCAGCGCGCAGACAGGGGACACCTACGAGCAGTACTTC. Full variable domain (rest looked up from reference TRBV9 and TRBJ2-7): DSGVTQTPKHLITATGQRVTLRCSPRSGDLSVYWYQQSLDQGLQFLIQYYNGEERAKGNILERFSAQQFPDLHSELNLSSLELGDSALYFCASSAQTGDTYEQYFGPGTRLTVT.

Comments on this clonotype: Since a much larger clone is just one base distant, this may be a read error. The chain employs TRBV7-3 and TRBJ2-3; possibly TRBD1 or TRBD2 for D (6 bases each). CDR1 is SGHTA, CDR2 FQGTGA, per germline. This CDR3 is 16 amino acids long. CDR3 bases: TGTGCCAGCAGCTTAAACGGGGGCGAGTCGACAGGTACGCAGTATTTT. This encodes CASSLNGGESTGTQYF.

V gene TRBV19 combines with J gene TRBJ1-2; D is unclear. Germline values: CDR1 LNHDA, CDR2 SQIVND (reference sequence). V was shortened by 4 bases and J by 6 bases, with 18 bases between the two germline ends. The CDR3 sequence is 15 residues long. The CDR3 spells CASSTSRSGGNGYTF. The CDR3 DNA follows: TGTGCCAGTAGTACCTCGAGGTCGGGAGGGAATGGCTACACCTTC.

The V call is TRBV7-9, the J call TRBJ2-5; D remains unclear. CDR3 length equals 13 residues. Germline V gives CDR1 SEHNR, CDR2 FQNEAQ (reference sequence). The V gene lost 2 bases and the J gene lost 5 bases, with 9 bases spanning the gap. The CDR3 spells CASSLRDIETQYF. The CDR3 bases are TGTGCCAGCAGCTTACGAGATATCGAGACCCAGTACTTC. Together with reference TRBV7-9 and TRBJ2-5, the CDR3 gives the full variable domain: DTGVSQNPRHKITKRGQNVTFRCDPISEHNRLYWYRQTLGQGPEFLTYFQNEAQLEKSRLLSDRFSAERPKGSFSTLEIQRTEQGDSAMYLCASSLRDIETQYFGPGTRLLVL.

This clonotype was observed at least ten times. A junction end diverges from the germline sequence, so it may reflect a read error. The chain joins TRBV7-2 to TRBJ2-5; 8 positions agree with TRBD2. This CDR3 has 15 residues. In germline, CDR1 is SGHTA, CDR2 FQGNSA. For the CDR3, the DNA is TGTGCCAGCAGCCTAGCGGGCGCGAACCAAGAGACCCAGTACTTC. This sequence encodes CASSLAGANQETQYF.

Worth noting for this clonotype: Given a much more abundant clone one base away, this may be a read error. This CDR3 is missing its conserved last phenylalanine or tryptophan, likely due to a read error. As DNA, the CDR3 is TGCAGTGCCCACGAGAGCGGGAGAGGGACCCAGTACCTC. It specifies CSAHESGRGTQYL. This chain uses TRBV20-1 with TRBJ2-5; the match to TRBD2 covers 8 bases. V lost 6 bases, J lost 7 bases, and 10 bases stayed unmatched. There are 13 residues in the CDR3. Germline-derived CDR1 and CDR2 are DFQATT and SNEGSKA (reference sequence).

The sample holds a few counts of this clonotype. This chain joins TRBV4-1 and TRBJ1-1; D is uncertain. There are 15 residues in the CDR3. CDR1 is MGHRA and CDR2 is YSYEKL in the germline V gene. Between the trimmed V and J ends, which lost 6 bases and 1 base, there was a span of 15 bases. CDR3 sequence reads: CASSPSLTRNTEAFF. The CDR3, as DNA: TGCGCCAGCAGTCCCAGCCTAACCAGGAACACTGAAGCTTTCTTT.

The sample holds many counts of this clonotype. The CDR3 DNA is TGTGCCAGCAGTAAAACCCACGGACTAGCTGGAAATGAGCAGTTCTTC. Protein product: CASSKTHGLAGNEQFF. J is TRBJ2-1 and V is TRBV12-3 or TRBV12-4; 8 bases map to TRBD2. With 5 bases clipped from V and 7 bases from J, the junction kept 13 bases outside the gene matches. The CDR3 has 16 residues.

This clonotype was found a few times. V gene TRBV29-1 combines with J gene TRBJ2-2; a possible D gene is TRBD1 (6 bases). Germline V CDR1 and CDR2: SQVTM, ANQGSEA. The CDR3 is 14 residues long. V lost 4 bases, J lost 5 bases, and 14 bases lay in between. For the CDR3, the DNA is TGCAGCGTTGGATTTGTGGGGGCGACCGGGGAGCTGTTTTTT. Amino acid sequence: CSVGFVGATGELFF.

This clonotype appeared many times. The rearrangement links TRBV5-1 to TRBJ2-1; 10 nucleotides align to TRBD1. After removal of 7 bases from V and 3 bases from J, the junction contained 4 bases not matched to a gene. From germline, CDR1 is SGHRS and CDR2 YFSETQ. The CDR3 is 14 residues long. In DNA, the CDR3 is TGCGCCAGCGGAAGGGACAGGGGCTACAATGAGCAGTTCTTC. Its protein product is CASGRDRGYNEQFF.

The table lists this clonotype with many counts. The chain employs TRBV25-1 and TRBJ2-7; TRBD1 aligns across 7 bases. The CDR3 contains 13 residues. The V segment lost 5 bases and the J segment 6 bases; nucleotides outside the gene matches: 7. Per the germline V gene, CDR1 is MGHDK and CDR2 is SYGVNS. CDR3 DNA: TGTGCCAGCAGTCTCACAGGGGTGGGCGAGCAGTACTTC. It yields the protein CASSLTGVGEQYF.

This clonotype was observed a handful of times. V and J are TRBV29-1 and TRBJ2-7, with TRBD1 matching 7 bases. Trimming at V came to 2 bases and at J to 1 base, leaving 8 bases not matched to a gene. Germline CDR1 reads SQVTM; CDR2 reads ANQGSEA. This CDR3 is 15 amino acids long. CDR3 in DNA: TGCAGCGTTGAAACAGGGGAAGAACGGTCCTACGAGCAGTACTTC. As protein: CSVETGEERSYEQYF.

This rearrangement joins TRBV20-1 to TRBJ1-2; 7 bases are shared with TRBD1. V lost 0 bases, J lost 8 bases, and 18 bases stayed unmatched. Per germline, CDR1 DFQATT and CDR2 SNEGSKA (reference sequence). CDR3 size: 17 residues. CDR3 sequence (DNA): TGCAGTGCTAGAGACCTTTGGACAGGCGGTCTCTCATGGGGCTACACCTTC. Its protein product is CSARDLWTGGLSWGYTF.